These T cell receptor beta chains were read from a single sample in a study of beta chain features in type 1 diabetes. Only in-frame clones appear in the TCRdb table, and some are missing; sequencing was by immunoSEQ multiplex PCR. The top ten clones hold under 0.05% of a sample with under 400,000 clones, about 19% of them seen once. The sequencing sample was made of naive CD4+ T cells from blood. The receptor set was obtained from a woman between 18 and 29 years old in good health. Both conserved end residues are part of each CDR3.

V gene: TRBV7-8
CDR3 protein: CASSAGTGEGGYTF

V gene: TRBV19
CDR3 protein: CASRRDRGPQPQHF

V gene: TRBV23-1
CDR3 protein: CASRTKTRTSGRPTQQFF

V gene: TRBV18
CDR3 protein: CASSPSKTTGLGYTF

V gene: TRBV30
CDR3 protein: CAWNLAGGPTGELFF

V gene: TRBV7-9
CDR3 protein: CASSSWTGGEGYTF

V gene: TRBV7-2
CDR3 protein: CASSSTSGGAQTQYF

V gene: TRBV7-8
CDR3 protein: CASSLNRGNTEAFF

V gene: TRBV11-1
CDR3 protein: CASSSGRSYEQYF

V gene: TRBV7-2
CDR3 protein: CASSLAIGSAYEQYF

V gene: TRBV5-1
CDR3 protein: CASGDRGPQETQYF

V gene: TRBV2
CDR3 protein: CASSGWSGRSYNEQFF

V gene: TRBV7-8
CDR3 protein: CASSLDSHSYEQYF

V gene: TRBV20-1
CDR3 protein: CSFRGGYGYTF

V gene: TRBV7-9
CDR3 protein: CASSIIKGLAQETQYF

V gene: TRBV23-1
CDR3 protein: CASSQSWASGATEVCNEQFF

V gene: TRBV7-6
CDR3 protein: CASSLTGVTGELFF